Following are 25 T cell receptor beta chains from one sample sequenced in a study of identical twins. TCRdb itself ran the 5' RACE reads through MiXCR, one entry per CDR3 protein. The repertoire consists of approximately 700,000 distinct CDR3 sequences, with roughly 6% occurring once and the leading ten covering around 1.7%. Sequenced input: naive T cells sorted from blood. All receptors come from a man aged 18-30 years in good health.

The chain is built from TRBV12-3 or TRBV12-4 and TRBJ2-1, with TRBD1 matching 7 bases. Trimming took 2 bases from V and 7 from J; bases not matched to a gene: 8. This CDR3 comprises 15 residues. CDR3 protein: CASSLTDSRGNEQFF. CDR3 sequence (DNA): TGTGCCAGCAGTTTAACCGATAGCAGGGGGAATGAGCAGTTCTTC.

Only a few counts were recorded for this clonotype. V usage is TRBV25-1 and J usage is TRBJ2-1; D is perhaps TRBD2 (6 bases). The CDR3 contains 16 residues. Germline V gene data show CDR1 as MGHDK and CDR2 as SYGVNS. Trimming removed 6 bases at V and 0 bases at J, with 15 bases between. The CDR3 DNA sequence: TGTGCCAGCAGGCCCGAAATAGCGGCCTCCTACAATGAGCAGTTCTTC. Its translation: CASRPEIAASYNEQFF.

This clonotype was recorded a few times. The chain recombines TRBV5-1 with TRBJ2-5, with TRBD2 matching 9 bases. J gave up 4 bases and V 7 bases, and 11 bases lay outside the gene matches. The germline V gene encodes CDR1 SGHRS and CDR2 YFSETQ. This CDR3 has 15 amino acids. As DNA, the CDR3 is TGCGCCAGCGAACCGGATAGCGGGAGTGGAGAGACCCAGTACTTC. Its translation: CASEPDSGSGETQYF. The entire variable domain, with the rest obtained from reference TRBV5-1 and TRBJ2-5, is as follows: KAGVTQTPRYLIKTRGQQVTLSCSPISGHRSVSWYQQTPGQGLQFLFEYFSETQRNKGNFPGRFSGRQFSNSRSEMNVSTLELGDSALYLCASEPDSGSGETQYFGPGTRLLVL.

This clonotype was detected a few times. V usage is TRBV5-1 and J usage is TRBJ2-3; D might be TRBD2 (5 bases). The V gene lost 0 bases and the J gene lost 3 bases, with 8 bases spanning the gap. This CDR3 region has 14 residues. Germline assignment: CDR1 SGHRS and CDR2 YFSETQ. For the CDR3, the DNA is TGCGCCAGCAGCTTGGCCGAGCGGACAGATACGCAGTATTTT. It yields the protein CASSLAERTDTQYF.

A few counts support this clonotype. The genes are TRBV20-1 and TRBJ2-1; 11 bases are shared with TRBD2. Per the germline V gene, CDR1 is DFQATT and CDR2 is SNEGSKA (reference sequence). J was trimmed by 6 bases and V by 3 bases; bases with no gene match: 7. The CDR3 has 15 residues. CDR3 sequence reads: CSASPISGRANEQFF. CDR3 nucleotides: TGCAGTGCTAGCCCCATTAGCGGGAGGGCCAATGAGCAGTTCTTC.

This clonotype has a handful of counts. V is TRBV13 and J is TRBJ2-1; 7 nucleotides match TRBD2. In germline, CDR1 is PRHDT, CDR2 FYEKMQ (reference sequence). The CDR3 sequence is 16 residues long. V shed 6 bases, J shed 2 bases, and the junction held 10 bases outside the gene matches. This chain's CDR3 is CASSPEEGGAYNEQFF. The CDR3 DNA follows: TGTGCCAGCAGTCCAGAAGAGGGAGGGGCCTACAATGAGCAGTTCTTC.

The chain uses TRBV6-1 and TRBJ2-5; D may be TRBD1 (6 bases). This CDR3 has 15 amino acids. The V gene's germline CDR1 is MNHNS and CDR2 SASEGT. Trimming removed 6 bases from V and 7 bases from J, with 21 bases in between. This CDR3 reads CASSETGQGSVTQYF. The DNA of the CDR3 is TGTGCCAGCAGCGAGACAGGCCAAGGGAGTGTGACCCAGTACTTC.

CDR3 bases: TGCAGCGTTTCCGGACAATTCTACGAGCAGTACTTC. Its protein product is CSVSGQFYEQYF. The chain carries TRBV29-1 and TRBJ2-7, with D possibly being TRBD1 (5 bases). CDR1 and CDR2 (germline): SQVTM, ANQGSEA. The CDR3 sequence is 12 residues long. Trimming took off 5 bases at V and 3 bases at J, with 11 bases between the two ends.

The rearrangement joins TRBV11-2 to TRBJ2-3, with 11 bases matching TRBD2. Germline-derived CDR1 and CDR2 are SGHAT and FQNNGV. This CDR3 has 16 amino acids. Germline trimming cut 0 bases from V and 8 bases from J; bases unmatched to any gene: 7. The CDR3 nucleotides are TGTGCCAGCAGCTTAGATCTGGGACTAGCGGAGAGTACGCAGTATTTT. Amino acid sequence: CASSLDLGLAESTQYF.

This clonotype was recorded at least ten times. The chain links TRBV7-9 to TRBJ2-1; 11 bases map to TRBD2. The CDR3 has 16 amino acids. Germline V gene lookup returns CDR1 SEHNR and CDR2 FQNEAQ (reference sequence). Trimming cost V 5 bases and J 5 bases; bases outside gene matches: 8. The CDR3 nucleotides are TGTGCCAGCAGCAGTGAGGTAGCGGGAGGGCACAATGAGCAGTTCTTC. Translating gives CASSSEVAGGHNEQFF.

The CDR3 protein is CASSTDRANTQYF. CDR3 DNA: TGTGCCAGCAGCACGGACAGGGCAAATACGCAGTATTTT. V and J are TRBV7-3 and TRBJ2-3, with 8 bases lining up with TRBD1. Germline V gene sequence: CDR1 SGHTA, CDR2 FQGTGA. V dropped 5 bases and J dropped 7; count of bases not matched to a gene: 5. The CDR3 extends over 13 amino acids.

This clonotype was seen many times. The DNA for the CDR3 is TGTGCCAGCAGTTACTCGATTGGGGGTTTTGGTACTAATGAAAAACTGTTTTTT. Encoded protein: CASSYSIGGFGTNEKLFF. This rearrangement joins TRBV6-5 to TRBJ1-4, with a weak D call TRBD1 (5 bases). This CDR3 contains 18 residues. Per the germline V gene, CDR1 is MNHEY and CDR2 is SVGAGI. Trimming stripped 0 bases from V and 2 bases from J, with 16 bases between.

V gene TRBV3-1 combines with J gene TRBJ2-1; 10 bases fit TRBD2. The V segment lost 1 base and the J segment 7 bases; nucleotides outside the gene matches: 10. Germline-derived CDR1 and CDR2 are LGHDT and YNNKEL (reference sequence). The CDR3 consists of 17 residues. CDR3 sequence reads: CASSQGIGLAGVNEQFF. CDR3 DNA: TGTGCCAGCAGCCAAGGGATAGGGCTAGCGGGAGTGAATGAGCAGTTCTTC.

V gene TRBV6-5 combines with J gene TRBJ1-2; TRBD1 matches at 7 bases. Germline CDR1 and CDR2: MNHEY and SVGAGI. V was pared by 2 bases and J by 3 bases, with 3 bases of the junction left unmatched. The CDR3 sequence is 14 residues long. As DNA, the CDR3 is TGTGCCAGCAGTTACACCGGGACAGACTATGGCTACACCTTC. Protein sequence: CASSYTGTDYGYTF.

This clonotype was seen at least ten times. The chain combines TRBV29-1 with TRBJ2-3, with D maybe TRBD1 (6 bases). The CDR3 has 13 residues. V lost 6 bases and J lost 4, with 14 bases in between. Germline CDR1 reads SQVTM; CDR2 reads ANQGSEA. The CDR3 DNA is TGCAGCGTGGCGTCCCGACAGGCAGATACGCAGTATTTT. Protein: CSVASRQADTQYF.

The chain links TRBV27 to TRBJ1-5, with TRBD1 matching 9 bases. CDR1 MNHEY and CDR2 SMNVEV come from the germline V gene (reference sequence). This CDR3 is 15 amino acids long. V shed 4 bases and J 5 bases; nucleotides not matched to a gene: 6. CDR3 protein: CASSSSDRGHQPQHF. The CDR3 bases are TGTGCCAGCAGTTCCTCGGACAGGGGTCATCAGCCCCAGCATTTT.

At least ten counts were recorded for this clonotype. This chain joins TRBV6-5 and TRBJ2-7; 10 nucleotides line up with TRBD2. Trimming removed 2 bases from V and 5 bases from J; junction bases left unmatched: 9. In germline, CDR1 is MNHEY, CDR2 SVGAGI. This CDR3 contains 16 residues. The CDR3 spells CASSYRTSGGVHEQYV. As DNA, the CDR3 is TGTGCCAGCAGTTACCGGACTAGCGGAGGGGTCCACGAGCAGTACGTC.

Ten or more counts support this clonotype. This chain connects TRBV7-9 to TRBJ2-3; D gene unclear. The V end lost 5 bases, the J end lost 5 bases, and 8 bases lay between the germline ends. Germline CDR1 SEHNR, CDR2 FQNEAQ (reference sequence). The CDR3 has 12 residues. CDR3 sequence: CASSAVGDTQYF. In DNA form, the CDR3 reads TGTGCCAGCAGCGCAGTTGGAGATACGCAGTATTTT. Full variable domain (remainder filled in from reference TRBV7-9 and TRBJ2-3): DTGVSQNPRHKITKRGQNVTFRCDPISEHNRLYWYRQTLGQGPEFLTYFQNEAQLEKSRLLSDRFSAERPKGSFSTLEIQRTEQGDSAMYLCASSAVGDTQYFGPGTRLTVL.

In this sample, this clonotype turned up many times. The V call is TRBV4-2, the J call TRBJ1-2; a weak D match, TRBD1 (5 bases). Germline loops: CDR1 LGHNA, CDR2 YNFKEQ. CDR3 length: 16 residues. Trimming cost V 0 bases and J 4 bases, with 15 bases left between them. CDR3 DNA: TGTGCCAGCAGCCAAGACCCCGCGGGACCGGGCTATGGCTACACCTTC. This gives the protein CASSQDPAGPGYGYTF.

In its sample, this clonotype was seen many times. This chain joins TRBV11-2 and TRBJ1-1, with D perhaps TRBD1 (6 bases). Germline loops: CDR1 SGHAT, CDR2 FQNNGV. V lost 3 bases, J lost 0 bases, and 20 bases lay in between. The CDR3 is 18 amino acids. The CDR3 loop reads CASSLGTRRTVMNTEAFF. In DNA form, the CDR3 reads TGTGCCAGCAGCTTGGGAACCAGGAGGACAGTCATGAACACTGAAGCTTTCTTT.

This clonotype was found many times. The chain combines TRBV12-3 or TRBV12-4 with TRBJ1-2, with D possibly being TRBD1 (5 bases). The CDR3 length is 13 residues. V was trimmed by 4 bases and J by 4 bases, leaving 10 bases between them. The CDR3 DNA follows: TGTGCCAGCAGTTCCGACAGTTTCTATGGCTACACCTTC. This sequence encodes CASSSDSFYGYTF.

The gene calls are TRBV5-1 and TRBJ2-1; no reliable D call. Germline CDR1 is SGHRS and CDR2 is YFSETQ. There are 13 residues in the CDR3. Trimming took off 0 bases at V and 7 bases at J, with 8 bases between the two ends. For the CDR3, the DNA is TGCGCCAGCAGCTTGGGGGCTTCAAATGAGCAGTTCTTC. It encodes CASSLGASNEQFF.

This clonotype was seen repeatedly, ten times or more. V usage is TRBV5-1 and J usage is TRBJ1-2; no definite D call. The CDR3 is 13 amino acids. The germline CDR1 and CDR2 sequences are SGHRS and YFSETQ. Deletions cut 1 base from V and 4 bases from J, with 8 bases between. CDR3 loop: CASSLSSSYGYTF. Written as DNA, the CDR3 is TGCGCCAGCAGCTTGAGCTCCAGCTATGGCTACACCTTC. The full variable domain, completed using reference TRBV5-1 and TRBJ1-2, is KAGVTQTPRYLIKTRGQQVTLSCSPISGHRSVSWYQQTPGQGLQFLFEYFSETQRNKGNFPGRFSGRQFSNSRSEMNVSTLELGDSALYLCASSLSSSYGYTFGSGTRLTVV.

Only a few counts were recorded for this clonotype. This chain uses TRBV10-3 with TRBJ2-2, with unresolved D. This CDR3 is built from 15 residues. CDR1 is ENHRY and CDR2 is SYGVKD in the germline V gene. Trimming removed 4 bases from V and 3 bases from J, with 12 bases in between. The CDR3 coding sequence is TGTGCCATCAGTGCAAAGGGCCAGTACACCGGGGAGCTGTTTTTT. It specifies CAISAKGQYTGELFF.

This clonotype was seen many times. This sequence joins TRBV27 and TRBJ2-1; weak D call: TRBD2 (6 bases). Germline V gives CDR1 MNHEY, CDR2 SMNVEV (reference sequence). This CDR3 spans 14 amino acids. V was clipped by 4 bases and J by 7 bases, with 14 bases between them. This CDR3 reads CASSSTTGTNEQFF. CDR3 DNA sequence: TGTGCCAGCAGTTCGACAACCGGGACTAATGAGCAGTTCTTC.